A selection of T cell receptor beta chains follows, all from one sample in a study of shared clonotypes between healthy human individuals. Assay: immunoSEQ multiplex PCR; the TCRdb copy retains only in-frame clones and omits some. The table lists 2 million to 2.5 million clones, more than 90% of them singletons, with roughly 0.13% in the top ten. The sequencing sample was made of naive CD4+ T cells sorted from blood. The receptors shown here come from a man between 18 and 29 years old in good health. Each CDR3 is given with its conserved first and last residue.

TRBV6-6,16,CASSPGTGVKSYEQYF
TRBV28,13,CASRADTVQPQHF
TRBV7-9,11,CASSLDGLAFF
TRBV18,18,CASSNLGPGGFGANVLTF
TRBV6-6,14,CASGAAGGRETQYF
TRBV12-5,17,CASGLVTGRMVNTEAFF
TRBV6-5,11,CASTGGTEAFF
TRBV6-1,12,CASRRAGGTQYF
TRBV4-1,15,CASSHPGGLKETQYF
TRBV4-1,16,CASSQGLQGRTGELFF
TRBV6-5,12,CASSPGANVLTF
TRBV6-5,14,CASSVVRGTDTQYF
TRBV4-3,18,CASSQDAGASVGTGELFF
TRBV19,14,CASSILDRGHGYTF
TRBV29-1,15,CSVSHGTGDTGELFF
TRBV9,14,CASSGTSGGYEQYF